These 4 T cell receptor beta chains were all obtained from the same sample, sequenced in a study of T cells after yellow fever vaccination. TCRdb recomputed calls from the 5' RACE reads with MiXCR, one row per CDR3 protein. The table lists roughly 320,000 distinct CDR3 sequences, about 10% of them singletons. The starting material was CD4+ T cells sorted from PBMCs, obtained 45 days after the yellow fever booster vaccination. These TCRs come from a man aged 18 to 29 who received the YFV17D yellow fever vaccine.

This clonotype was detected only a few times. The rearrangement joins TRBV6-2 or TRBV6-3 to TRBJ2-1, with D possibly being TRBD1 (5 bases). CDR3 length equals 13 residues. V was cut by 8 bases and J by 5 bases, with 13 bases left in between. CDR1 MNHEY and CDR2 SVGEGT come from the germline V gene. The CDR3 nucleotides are TGTGCCAGCGGATGGGGCAGGGACAATGAGCAGTTCTTC. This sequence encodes CASGWGRDNEQFF.

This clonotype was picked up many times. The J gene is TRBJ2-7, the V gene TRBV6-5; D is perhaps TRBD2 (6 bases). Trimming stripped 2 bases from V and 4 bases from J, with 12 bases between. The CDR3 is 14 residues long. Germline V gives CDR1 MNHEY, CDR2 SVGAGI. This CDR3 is CASSYASTRYEQYF. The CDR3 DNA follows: TGTGCCAGCAGTTACGCCTCGACTAGATACGAGCAGTACTTC.

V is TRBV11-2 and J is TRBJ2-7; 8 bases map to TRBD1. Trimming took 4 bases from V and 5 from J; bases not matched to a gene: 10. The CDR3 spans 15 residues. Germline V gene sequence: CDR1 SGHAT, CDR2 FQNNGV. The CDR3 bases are TGTGCCAGCAGCTCGTGGCGGGACAGGAACGACGAGCAGTACTTC. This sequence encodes CASSSWRDRNDEQYF.

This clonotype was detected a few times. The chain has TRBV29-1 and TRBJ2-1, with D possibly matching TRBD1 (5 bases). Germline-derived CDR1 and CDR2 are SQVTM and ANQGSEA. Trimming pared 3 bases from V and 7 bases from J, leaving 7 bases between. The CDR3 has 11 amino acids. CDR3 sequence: CSVDQGNEQFF. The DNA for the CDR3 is TGCAGCGTTGACCAGGGAAATGAGCAGTTCTTC.